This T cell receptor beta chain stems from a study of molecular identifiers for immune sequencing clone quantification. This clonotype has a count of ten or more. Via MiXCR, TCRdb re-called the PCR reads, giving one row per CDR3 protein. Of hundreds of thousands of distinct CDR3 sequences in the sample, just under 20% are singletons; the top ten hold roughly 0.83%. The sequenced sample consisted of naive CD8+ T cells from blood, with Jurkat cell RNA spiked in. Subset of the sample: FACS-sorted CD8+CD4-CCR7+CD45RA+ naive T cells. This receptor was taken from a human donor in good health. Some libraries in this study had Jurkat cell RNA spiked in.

The CDR3 sequence: CASSLVEVAGAGELFF. Written as DNA, the CDR3 is TGCGCCAGCAGCTTGGTGGAAGTAGCCGGGGCCGGGGAGCTGTTTTTT. The chain joins TRBV5-1 to TRBJ2-2, with D possibly TRBD2 on 5 matching bases. In germline, CDR1 is SGHRS, CDR2 YFSETQ. Trimming removed 0 bases at V and 6 bases at J, with 15 bases between. The CDR3 is 16 amino acids.